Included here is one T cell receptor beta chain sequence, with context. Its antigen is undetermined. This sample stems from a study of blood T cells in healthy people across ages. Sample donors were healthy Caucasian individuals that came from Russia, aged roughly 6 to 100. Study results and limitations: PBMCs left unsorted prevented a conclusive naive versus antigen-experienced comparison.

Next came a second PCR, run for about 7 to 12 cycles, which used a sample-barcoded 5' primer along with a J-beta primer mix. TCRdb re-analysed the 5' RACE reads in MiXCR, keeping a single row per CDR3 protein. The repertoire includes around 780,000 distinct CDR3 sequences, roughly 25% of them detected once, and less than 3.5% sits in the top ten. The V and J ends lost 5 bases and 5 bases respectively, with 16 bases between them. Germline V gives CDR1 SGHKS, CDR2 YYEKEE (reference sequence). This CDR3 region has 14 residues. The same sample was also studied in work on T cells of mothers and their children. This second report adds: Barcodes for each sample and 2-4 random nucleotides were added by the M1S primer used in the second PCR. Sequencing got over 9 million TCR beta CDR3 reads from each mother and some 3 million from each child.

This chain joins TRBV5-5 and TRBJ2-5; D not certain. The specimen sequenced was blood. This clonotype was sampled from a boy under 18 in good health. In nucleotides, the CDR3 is TGTGCCAGCAGTTTCGGGCCTGGAGAGGAGACCCAGTACTTC. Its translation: CASSFGPGEETQYF. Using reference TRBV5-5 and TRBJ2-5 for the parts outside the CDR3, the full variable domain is DAGVTQSPTHLIKTRGQQVTLRCSPISGHKSVSWYQQVLGQGPQFIFQYYEKEERGRGNFPDRFSARQFPNYSSELNVNALLLGDSALYLCASSFGPGEETQYFGPGTRLLVL.